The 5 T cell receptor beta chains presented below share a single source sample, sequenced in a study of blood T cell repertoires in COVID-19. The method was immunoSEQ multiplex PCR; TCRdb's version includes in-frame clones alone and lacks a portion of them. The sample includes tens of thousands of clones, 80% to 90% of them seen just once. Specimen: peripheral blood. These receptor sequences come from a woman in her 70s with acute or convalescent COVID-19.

DNA of the CDR3: TGTGCCAGCAGTCCAAGCGGGATCTCCTACAATGAGCAGTTCTTC. Amino acid sequence: CASSPSGISYNEQFF. V and J are TRBV6-4 and TRBJ2-1, with 7 bases lining up with TRBD2. Germline values: CDR1 MRHNA, CDR2 SNTAGT. V trimming: 5 bases; J trimming: 0 bases; junction bases outside the gene matches: 4. The length of the CDR3 is 15 residues.

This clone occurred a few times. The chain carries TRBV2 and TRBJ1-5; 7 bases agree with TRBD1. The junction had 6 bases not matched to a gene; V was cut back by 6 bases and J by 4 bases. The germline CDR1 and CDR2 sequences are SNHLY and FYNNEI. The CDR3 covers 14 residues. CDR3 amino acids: CASSRMDRNQPQHF. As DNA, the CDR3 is TGTGCCAGCAGCCGTATGGACAGGAATCAGCCCCAGCATTTT.

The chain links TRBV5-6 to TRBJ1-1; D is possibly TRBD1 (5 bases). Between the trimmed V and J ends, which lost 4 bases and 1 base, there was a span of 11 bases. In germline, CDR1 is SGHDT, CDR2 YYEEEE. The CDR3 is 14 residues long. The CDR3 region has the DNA TGTGCCAGCAGCACCGACAGAGCGAACACTGAAGCTTTCTTT. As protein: CASSTDRANTEAFF.

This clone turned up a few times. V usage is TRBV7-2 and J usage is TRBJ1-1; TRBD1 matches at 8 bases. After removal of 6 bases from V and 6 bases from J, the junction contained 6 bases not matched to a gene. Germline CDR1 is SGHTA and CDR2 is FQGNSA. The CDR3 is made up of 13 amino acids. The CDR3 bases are TGTGCCAGCAGTCAGCAGGGGGCCGCTGAAGCTTTCTTT. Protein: CASSQQGAAEAFF. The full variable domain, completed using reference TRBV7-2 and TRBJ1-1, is GAGVSQSPSNKVTEKGKDVELRCDPISGHTALYWYRQSLGQGLEFLIYFQGNSAPDKSGLPSDRFSAERTGGSVSTLTIQRTQQEDSAVYLCASSQQGAAEAFFGQGTRLTVV.

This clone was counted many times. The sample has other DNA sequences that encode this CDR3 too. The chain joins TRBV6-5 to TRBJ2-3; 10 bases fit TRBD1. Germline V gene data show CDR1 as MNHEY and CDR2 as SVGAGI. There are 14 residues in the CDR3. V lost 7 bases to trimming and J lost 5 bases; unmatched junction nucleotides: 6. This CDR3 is CASTRDRGQDTQYF. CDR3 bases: TGTGCCAGCACTCGGGACAGGGGTCAAGATACGCAGTATTTT.